The 4 T cell receptor beta chains reported below all come from one sample, sequenced in a study of T cells after posttransplantation cyclophosphamide (dated by TCRdb to about 2016). Library creation used the immunoSEQ multiplex PCR assay. TCRdb carries this immuneACCESS record with in-frame sequences only. Its versions omit some clonotypes, under half of them owing to an unresolved V gene in the studies checked, with the rest unexplained. Within this sample are about 50,000 clones, with 94% of them counted one time only. The ten largest make up about 3% of the sample. Sequenced sample: PBMCs. These receptors were obtained from a woman in her thirties in good health and a related stem cell transplant donor.

The chain links TRBV9 to TRBJ1-5; D gene ambiguous. Deletions cut 3 bases from V and 3 bases from J, with 16 bases between. CDR1 and CDR2 from the germline V gene are SGDLS and YYNGEE. The CDR3 has 16 amino acids. This chain's CDR3 is CASSARRHSLNQPQHF. CDR3 in DNA: TGTGCCAGCAGCGCCCGGCGACATTCGCTCAATCAGCCCCAGCATTTT.

The chain recombines TRBV15 with TRBJ1-2; D not resolved. Germline CDR1 is LNHNV and CDR2 is YYDKDF (reference sequence). CDR3 length: 14 amino acids. With 0 bases removed from V and 2 bases from J, the gap between germline ends came to 7 bases. The CDR3, as DNA: TGTGCCACCAGCAGAGATTTCGGGAACTATGGCTACACCTTC. It is translated as CATSRDFGNYGYTF.

The gene calls are TRBV7-9 and TRBJ1-2; 8 nucleotides match TRBD1. V trimming: 1 base; J trimming: 1 base; junction bases outside the gene matches: 5. The germline CDR1 and CDR2 sequences are SEHNR and FQNEAQ (reference sequence). The CDR3 contains 16 residues. CDR3 in amino acids: CASSLGGTGGNYGYTF. The DNA of the CDR3 is TGTGCCAGCAGCTTAGGGGGGACAGGCGGTAACTATGGCTACACCTTC.

This chain uses TRBV4-3 with TRBJ2-2; D is ambiguous. Germline V gene data show CDR1 as LGHNA and CDR2 as YSLEER. The CDR3 contains 20 residues. Trimming cost V 0 bases and J 0 bases, with 20 bases left between them. In DNA, the CDR3 is TGCGCCAGCAGCCAAGATCTAATGGAGCGCCTACCCACGAACACCGGGGAGCTGTTTTTT. This sequence encodes CASSQDLMERLPTNTGELFF.